This entry is about one T cell receptor beta chain. Its antigen remains unidentified. The data are from a study of human T cells and chemical hapten exposure. Across the whole study: Investigators sensitized around 2 cm by around 2 cm of upper inner arm skin with 2% DPC. Study findings and constraints: PT1 expanded TCR numbers rose with patch test score.

Time point specified: patch test 2, 6 weeks after DPC sensitization. Treatment here: therapeutic diphenylcyclopropenone sensitization with weekly scalp DPC. Alopecia patients between 18 and 70 years old and suitable for DPC were used as donors. MiXCR, run by TCRdb on the RACE reads, gives a single entry per CDR3 protein. The data hold nearly 85,000 distinct CDR3 sequences, with roughly 11% observed a single time. The specimen comprised whole blood, sampled in connection with sensitization to the hapten diphenylcyclopropenone (DPC). The source is a man in his late teens or twenties with alopecia areata. Some clones in this sample may be carry-over from other donors' samples.

For the CDR3, the DNA is TGCAGCGCCGCCCGCACAGATACGCAGTATTTT. Translated, it gives CSAARTDTQYF. The rearrangement links TRBV29-1 to TRBJ2-3; D is ambiguous. Germline values: CDR1 SQVTM, CDR2 ANQGSEA. Trimming took 7 bases from V and 1 from J, leaving 6 bases between them. This CDR3 contains 11 residues.